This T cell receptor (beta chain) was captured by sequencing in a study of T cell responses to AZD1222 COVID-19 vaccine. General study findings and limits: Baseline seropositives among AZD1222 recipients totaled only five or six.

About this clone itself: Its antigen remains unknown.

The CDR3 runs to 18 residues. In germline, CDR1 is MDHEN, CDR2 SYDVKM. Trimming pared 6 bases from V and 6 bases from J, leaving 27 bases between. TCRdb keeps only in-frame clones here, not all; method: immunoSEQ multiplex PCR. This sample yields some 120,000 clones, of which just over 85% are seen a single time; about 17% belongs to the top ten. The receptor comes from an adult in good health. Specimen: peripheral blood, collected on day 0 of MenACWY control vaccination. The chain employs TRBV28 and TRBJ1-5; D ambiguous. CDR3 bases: TGTGCCAGCAGATCCACAGACAAGGCCGGCTCGAGAGTTCAGCCCCAGCATTTT. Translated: CASRSTDKAGSRVQPQHF.